This T cell receptor beta chain was obtained from a study of CXCR3-negative and CXCR3-positive naive CD8 T cells. TRB cDNA libraries were made by UMI-labeled 5' RACE. TCRdb re-called the 5' RACE reads and catalogs CDR3 proteins one per entry, DNA excluded. Seen in this sample are 120,000 or so distinct CDR3 sequences; the ten most common clones hold 0.5% to 0.75%. Concerning this clonotype: The antigen is undetermined.

The CDR3 runs 15 residues. CDR1 and CDR2 from the germline V gene are LGHDT and YNNKEL (reference sequence). Study-wide results and caveats: CXCR3 expression dropped partially after cryopreservation, and most assays relied on fresh PBMCs. Diversity ran similarly high across both naive subsets but far lower in memory CD8+ cells. More hydrophobic TRB CDR3s occurred in CXCR3-positive than in CXCR3-negative naive cells. TRBV-TRBJ usage matched between naive CXCR3-negative and CXCR3-positive cells but not between memory cells. It was found that naive subsets had comparable surface CD5, and TCR strength was inferred from TRB CDR3 properties.

The sequenced material came from naive CXCR3+ CD8+ T cells from blood. The subset: CD45RO-CCR7+CD27+CD95- naive CD8+ T cells expressing CXCR3 (TNR3+). The rearrangement links TRBV3-1 to TRBJ1-1; the TCRdb call, TRBD1, lacks DNA for checking. The source of this sequence is a human donor in good health. Some clones in this sample may be carry-over from other donors' samples. CDR3 sequence: CASSQGPGTNTEAFF. The variable domain in full, completed from reference TRBV3-1 and TRBJ1-1, reads DTAVSQTPKYLVTQMGNDKSIKCEQNLGHDTMYWYKQDSKKFLKIMFSYNNKELIINETVPNRFSPKSPDKAHLNLHINSLELGDSAVYFCASSQGPGTNTEAFFGQGTRLTVV.